These 27 T cell receptor beta chains were all obtained from the same sample, sequenced in a study of blood T cell repertoires in COVID-19. Clones were read by immunoSEQ multiplex PCR, and TCRdb kept only the in-frame ones, dropping some. The table includes about 370,000 clones, 75% to 90% detected once. The specimen was PBMCs or T cells enriched from blood (not recorded which). These receptors all stem from a man aged 18 to 29 who had recovered from COVID-19.

This chain joins TRBV27 and TRBJ2-3; the match to TRBD1 covers 7 bases. J lost 4 bases, V lost 3 bases, and 7 bases had no gene match. This CDR3 has 15 residues. The germline gives CDR1 MNHEY, CDR2 SMNVEV (reference sequence). Here the CDR3 DNA reads TGTGCCAGCAGTTTGGGACAGCCCCCCGCAGATACGCAGTATTTT. Protein product: CASSLGQPPADTQYF.

The rearrangement joins TRBV7-8 to TRBJ1-2, with TRBD1 matching 9 bases. The CDR3 is 18 residues long. Germline lookup yields CDR1 SGHVS and CDR2 FQNEAQ. The J segment lost 3 bases and the V segment lost 5 bases, leaving 16 bases of the junction unmatched. This CDR3 reads CASSRAGTGNGRDYGYTF. CDR3 sequence (DNA): TGTGCCAGCAGCCGAGCGGGGACAGGGAACGGTCGGGACTATGGCTACACCTTC.

This chain connects TRBV6-4 to TRBJ2-1; 9 bases line up with TRBD1. CDR3 length equals 16 residues. Germline assignment: CDR1 MRHNA and CDR2 SNTAGT. Trimming removed 4 bases from V and 7 bases from J; junction bases left unmatched: 11. The CDR3 nucleotides read TGTGCCAGCAGTGGGACCGGGACAGGGTTATTAAATGAGCAGTTCTTC. It yields the protein CASSGTGTGLLNEQFF.

This sequence joins TRBV11-3 and TRBJ1-1; the D gene is possibly TRBD1 (5 bases). This CDR3 has 15 residues. Germline V gene lookup returns CDR1 SGHNT and CDR2 YENEEA. With 5 bases removed from V and 6 bases from J, the gap between germline ends came to 19 bases. For the CDR3, the DNA is TGTGCCAGCAGCCAAGGGGAGGGAAAAGGGTCTGAAGCTTTCTTT. Its translation is CASSQGEGKGSEAFF.

The chain employs TRBV7-2 and TRBJ1-4; no definite D call. Looked up from germline, CDR1 is SGHTA and CDR2 is FQGNSA. The V and J ends lost 4 bases and 4 bases respectively, with 7 bases between them. The CDR3 covers 13 residues. CDR3 in amino acids: CASSSLRNEKLFF. The CDR3, as DNA: TGTGCCAGCAGCTCCCTCCGTAATGAAAAACTGTTTTTT.

This chain uses TRBV18 with TRBJ2-7; 7 bases map to TRBD1. Germline-derived CDR1 and CDR2 are KGHSH and LQKENI. The CDR3 is made up of 14 amino acids. J lost 0 bases, V lost 6 bases, and 5 bases had no gene match. CDR3 sequence: CASSRDSSSYEQYF. The DNA for the CDR3 is TGTGCCAGCTCCCGGGACAGCAGCTCCTACGAGCAGTACTTC. Together with reference TRBV18 and TRBJ2-7, the CDR3 gives the full variable domain: NAGVMQNPRHLVRRRGQEARLRCSPMKGHSHVYWYRQLPEEGLKFMVYLQKENIIDESGMPKERFSAEFPKEGPSILRIQQVVRGDSAAYFCASSRDSSSYEQYFGPGTRLTVT.

This sequence joins TRBV5-6 and TRBJ1-5; TRBD1 matches 7 bases. Germline V gene lookup returns CDR1 SGHDT and CDR2 YYEEEE. The CDR3 spans 14 residues. Germline trimming cut 4 bases from V and 4 bases from J; bases unmatched to any gene: 5. This chain's CDR3 is CASSIGQANQPQHF. CDR3 sequence (DNA): TGTGCCAGCAGCATAGGACAGGCTAATCAGCCCCAGCATTTT.

This clone was detected once. The gene calls are TRBV7-2 and TRBJ1-4; possible D gene TRBD1, 6 bases. From germline, CDR1 is SGHTA and CDR2 FQGNSA. The length of the CDR3 is 14 residues. V was cut by 5 bases and J by 5 bases, with 12 bases left in between. Written as DNA, the CDR3 is TGTGCCAGCAGCCTAAGACAGGAAAATGAAAAACTGTTTTTT. Its protein is CASSLRQENEKLFF. Combining the CDR3 with reference TRBV7-2 and TRBJ1-4 gives the whole variable domain GAGVSQSPSNKVTEKGKDVELRCDPISGHTALYWYRQSLGQGLEFLIYFQGNSAPDKSGLPSDRFSAERTGGSVSTLTIQRTQQEDSAVYLCASSLRQENEKLFFGSGTQLSVL.

V and J are TRBV7-6 and TRBJ2-7; no clear D gene. Trimming pared 5 bases from V and 2 bases from J, leaving 10 bases between. The CDR3 consists of 13 residues. Germline CDR1 SGHVS, CDR2 FNYEAQ. Here the CDR3 DNA reads TGTGCCAGCAGCCCGAGAATAGCCTACGAGCAGTACTTC. It translates to CASSPRIAYEQYF.

The gene calls are TRBV3-1 (or the pseudogene TRBV3-2) and TRBJ1-5; no definite D call. Germline V gene data show CDR1 as LGHDT and CDR2 as YNNKEL (reference sequence). Trimming took 0 bases from V and 6 from J, leaving 9 bases between them. CDR3 length: 14 amino acids. The CDR3 DNA sequence: TGTGCCAGCAGCCAAGATACGGGAATTCAGCCCCAGCATTTT. It translates to CASSQDTGIQPQHF.

There are a few counts of this clone. The J gene is TRBJ2-1, the V gene TRBV4-1, with 10 bases fitting TRBD2. There are 15 residues in the CDR3. Germline V gene lookup returns CDR1 MGHRA and CDR2 YSYEKL. Trimming took 4 bases from V and 7 from J; bases not matched to a gene: 7. CDR3 amino acids: CASSPLAGVSNEQFF. For the CDR3, the DNA is TGCGCCAGCAGCCCCCTAGCGGGAGTCAGTAATGAGCAGTTCTTC.

V gene TRBV3-1 (or the pseudogene TRBV3-2) combines with J gene TRBJ2-7; D possibly corresponds to TRBD2 (6 bases). Germline lookup yields CDR1 LGHDT and CDR2 YNNKEL (reference sequence). This CDR3 contains 16 residues. Trimming left V 2 bases short and J 1 base short, with 15 bases between. CDR3 sequence: CASSQPGGVRSYEQYF. DNA for the CDR3: TGTGCCAGCAGCCAACCTGGAGGGGTTAGGTCCTACGAGCAGTACTTC.

The rearrangement joins TRBV10-3 to TRBJ1-2, with 7 positions matching TRBD1. This CDR3 region has 14 residues. Germline loops: CDR1 ENHRY, CDR2 SYGVKD. The junction had 1 base not matched to a gene; V was cut back by 0 bases and J by 3 bases. CDR3: CAISESGQHYGYTF. CDR3 nucleotide sequence: TGTGCCATCAGTGAGTCGGGACAGCACTATGGCTACACCTTC.

This clone was picked up one time. The rearrangement uses TRBV5-6 and TRBJ2-3; D is uncertain. CDR3 length: 14 residues. V was cut by 7 bases and J by 0 bases, with 12 bases left in between. Germline-derived CDR1 and CDR2 are SGHDT and YYEEEE. The CDR3 DNA is TGTGCCAGCCTCCTCAGGCTTAGCACAGATACGCAGTATTTT. Its translation is CASLLRLSTDTQYF. The entire variable domain, with the rest obtained from reference TRBV5-6 and TRBJ2-3, is as follows: DAGVTQSPTHLIKTRGQQVTLRCSPKSGHDTVSWYQQALGQGPQFIFQYYEEEERQRGNFPDRFSGHQFPNYSSELNVNALLLGDSALYLCASLLRLSTDTQYFGPGTRLTVL.

The V call is TRBV4-2, the J call TRBJ1-1; D may be TRBD1 (5 bases). The V gene's germline CDR1 is LGHNA and CDR2 YNFKEQ. V lost 2 bases and J 5 bases, leaving 9 bases between the germline ends. The CDR3 contains 13 residues. The CDR3 sequence: CASSQPGGTEAFF. The CDR3 DNA sequence: TGTGCCAGCAGCCAACCTGGGGGGACTGAAGCTTTCTTT.

This clone was seen a single time. This chain links TRBV27 with TRBJ1-1, with D possibly TRBD1 on 6 matching bases. The CDR3 loop spans 14 amino acids. Trimming took off 4 bases at V and 3 bases at J, with 12 bases between the two ends. Germline V CDR1 and CDR2: MNHEY, SMNVEV (reference sequence). The CDR3 sequence is CASSYRRGYTEAFF. The CDR3 DNA sequence: TGTGCCAGCAGTTACCGCAGGGGCTACACTGAAGCTTTCTTT.

The chain couples TRBV21-1 to TRBJ2-3; TRBD2, the D gene given by the table, was not confirmed from the DNA. TRBV21-1 is labeled a pseudogene. The CDR3 totals 15 residues. CDR3 sequence: CAFVFWRESTDTQYF. CDR3 coding DNA: TGTGCCTTTGTATTCTGGCGGGAGAGCACAGATACGCAGTATTTT.

The chain couples TRBV6-5 to TRBJ1-2; D might be TRBD1 (5 bases). With 6 bases removed from V and 3 bases from J, the gap between germline ends came to 8 bases. The germline gives CDR1 MNHEY, CDR2 SVGAGI. There are 12 residues in the CDR3. CDR3 nucleotides: TGTGCCAGCAGCCGGGGGGACTATGGCTACACCTTC. Translation gives CASSRGDYGYTF.

V gene TRBV10-1 combines with J gene TRBJ1-1; no definite D call. In germline, CDR1 is WNHNN, CDR2 SYGVQD (reference sequence). The CDR3 has 15 residues. V shed 6 bases and J shed 1 base, with 15 bases lying between them. The CDR3 reads CASRGDEGGNTEAFF. In DNA form, the CDR3 reads TGCGCCAGCAGGGGAGACGAAGGAGGGAACACTGAAGCTTTCTTT.

The chain combines TRBV12-3 or TRBV12-4 with TRBJ2-3; D not certain. Trimming took off 2 bases at V and 1 base at J, with 4 bases between the two ends. The CDR3 is made up of 13 amino acids. The DNA of the CDR3 is TGTGCCAGCAGTTTATTCGGCACAGATACGCAGTATTTT. Translation: CASSLFGTDTQYF.

The chain is built from TRBV7-2 and TRBJ2-1, with 12 nucleotides matching TRBD2. Germline CDR1 SGHTA, CDR2 FQGNSA. After removal of 0 bases from V and 8 bases from J, the junction contained 8 bases not matched to a gene. The CDR3 length is 17 residues. Here the CDR3 reads CASSLALLAGGRHEQFF. The CDR3 bases are TGTGCCAGCAGCTTAGCCCTTCTAGCGGGGGGGCGTCATGAGCAGTTCTTC.

This clone has a single count. This chain joins TRBV9 and TRBJ2-7, with D tentatively TRBD1 (6 bases). The CDR3 has 15 residues. Looked up from germline, CDR1 is SGDLS and CDR2 is YYNGEE. Trimming cost V 0 bases and J 9 bases, with 19 bases left between them. This CDR3 reads CASSVDGGSPLGQYF. The CDR3 DNA reads as TGTGCCAGCAGCGTAGATGGGGGCTCCCCCCTGGGGCAGTACTTC.

The chain employs TRBV3-1 (or the pseudogene TRBV3-2) and TRBJ2-2; 9 bases agree with TRBD1. Germline CDR1 LGHDT, CDR2 YNNKEL (reference sequence). The junction had 5 bases not matched to a gene; V was cut back by 10 bases and J by 2 bases. This CDR3 is 14 amino acids long. The CDR3 loop reads CATDRGINTGELFF. The CDR3 region has the DNA TGTGCCACGGACAGGGGAATAAACACCGGGGAGCTGTTTTTT.

The chain joins TRBV19 to TRBJ1-1; D not certain. The V gene's germline CDR1 is LNHDA and CDR2 SQIVND (reference sequence). The V end lost 5 bases, the J end lost 0 bases, and 16 bases lay between the germline ends. The CDR3 totals 16 residues. The CDR3 loop reads CASSSPRTEVNTEAFF. The CDR3 DNA follows: TGTGCCAGTAGTTCTCCTCGAACGGAGGTGAACACTGAAGCTTTCTTT. Together with reference TRBV19 and TRBJ1-1, the CDR3 gives the full variable domain: DGGITQSPKYLFRKEGQNVTLSCEQNLNHDAMYWYRQDPGQGLRLIYYSQIVNDFQKGDIAEGYSVSREKKESFPLTVTSAQKNPTAFYLCASSSPRTEVNTEAFFGQGTRLTVV.

The rearrangement joins TRBV4-1 to TRBJ1-2; 7 bases are shared with TRBD1. Germline assignment: CDR1 MGHRA and CDR2 YSYEKL. With 3 bases clipped from V and 8 bases from J, the junction kept 9 bases outside the gene matches. CDR3 length equals 14 residues. The CDR3 coding sequence is TGCGCCAGCAGCCAGTGGGGACAGAAGGGCGGCTACACCTTC. Translation: CASSQWGQKGGYTF.

V usage is TRBV3-1 (or the pseudogene TRBV3-2) and J usage is TRBJ1-1; 9 nucleotides line up with TRBD1. CDR1 is LGHDT, CDR2 YNNKEL, per germline (reference sequence). V trimming: 1 base; J trimming: 6 bases; junction bases outside the gene matches: 6. The CDR3 contains 15 residues. The DNA of the CDR3 is TGTGCCAGCAGCCAAGGAGGGACAGGGAGATCTGAAGCTTTCTTT. Translating it yields CASSQGGTGRSEAFF.

The V and J genes are TRBV28 and TRBJ1-1; TRBD1 aligns across 7 bases. In germline, CDR1 is MDHEN, CDR2 SYDVKM. The CDR3 has 13 amino acids. V trimming: 5 bases; J trimming: 7 bases; junction bases outside the gene matches: 7. The CDR3 loop is CASSPTGFGEAFF. In nucleotides, the CDR3 is TGTGCCAGCAGTCCGACAGGGTTTGGTGAAGCTTTCTTT.